This entry is about one T cell receptor (beta chain). Different DNA sequences within this sample yield the same CDR3. This specimen belongs to a study of blood T cell repertoires in COVID-19. Whole-study context: Samples of COVID-19 (acute and convalescent) were obtained from the United States, Italy and Spain. Sources were T cells, B-cell-depleted T cells, or PBMCs; the material itself was cDNA or gDNA.

Authors' data handling: From reference gene primer amplification, estimates of nucleated cell counts were derived. The table came from immunoSEQ multiplex PCR; TCRdb's copy has only in-frame clones and leaves some out. Clonal size and the V and J genes are those of that table, whereas D and trimming came from the DNA. The sample lists tens of thousands of clones, approximately 71% occurring once. With V trimmed by 6 bases and J by 3 bases, 11 bases remained unmatched. There are 15 residues in the CDR3. Looked up from germline, CDR1 is SQVTM and CDR2 is ANQGSEA. This chain joins TRBV29-1 and TRBJ2-1, with 7 bases matching TRBD2. Sequences were obtained from peripheral blood. This clonotype was obtained from a human donor in a cohort sampled during active COVID-19. This chain's CDR3 is CSVEGLAEIYNEQFF. The CDR3 nucleotides are TGCAGCGTCGAGGGGCTAGCGGAAATCTACAATGAGCAGTTCTTC.